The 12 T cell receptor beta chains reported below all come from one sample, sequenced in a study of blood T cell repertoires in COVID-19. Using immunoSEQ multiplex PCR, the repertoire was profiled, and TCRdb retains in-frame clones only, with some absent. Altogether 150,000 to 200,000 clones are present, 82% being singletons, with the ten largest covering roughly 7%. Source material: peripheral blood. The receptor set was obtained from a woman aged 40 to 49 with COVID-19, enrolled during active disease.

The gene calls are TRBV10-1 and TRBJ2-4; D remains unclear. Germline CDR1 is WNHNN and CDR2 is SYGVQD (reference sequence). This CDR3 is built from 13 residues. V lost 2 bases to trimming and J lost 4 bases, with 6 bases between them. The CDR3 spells CASSEGRKNIQYF. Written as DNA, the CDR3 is TGCGCCAGCAGTGAGGGCCGTAAAAACATTCAGTACTTC.

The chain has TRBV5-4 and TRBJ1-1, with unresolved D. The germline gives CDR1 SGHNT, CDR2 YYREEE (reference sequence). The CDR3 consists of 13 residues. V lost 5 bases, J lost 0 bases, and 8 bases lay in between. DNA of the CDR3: TGTGCCAGCAGGGCCGATATGAACACTGAAGCTTTCTTT. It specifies CASRADMNTEAFF. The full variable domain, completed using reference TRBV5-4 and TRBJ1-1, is ETGVTQSPTHLIKTRGQQVTLRCSSQSGHNTVSWYQQALGQGPQFIFQYYREEENGRGNFPPRFSGLQFPNYSSELNVNALELDDSALYLCASRADMNTEAFFGQGTRLTVV.

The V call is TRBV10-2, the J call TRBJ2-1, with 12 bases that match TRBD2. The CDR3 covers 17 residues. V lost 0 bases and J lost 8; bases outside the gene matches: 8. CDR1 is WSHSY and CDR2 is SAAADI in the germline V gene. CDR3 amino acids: CASSESMTSGSKDEQFF. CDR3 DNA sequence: TGCGCCAGCAGTGAGTCGATGACTAGCGGGAGCAAGGATGAGCAGTTCTTC.

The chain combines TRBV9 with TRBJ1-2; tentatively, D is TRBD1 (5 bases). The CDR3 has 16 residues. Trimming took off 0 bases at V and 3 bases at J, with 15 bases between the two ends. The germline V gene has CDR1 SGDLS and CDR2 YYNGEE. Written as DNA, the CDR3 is TGTGCCAGCAGCGTAGAATTGTCAGGGCCCCACTATGGCTACACCTTC. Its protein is CASSVELSGPHYGYTF.

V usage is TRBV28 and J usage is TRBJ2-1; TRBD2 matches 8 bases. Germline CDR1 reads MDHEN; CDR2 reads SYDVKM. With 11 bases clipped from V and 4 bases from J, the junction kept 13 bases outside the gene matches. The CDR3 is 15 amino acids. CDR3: CAGRERGGSYNEQFF. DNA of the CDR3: TGTGCCGGCCGCGAACGGGGGGGCTCGTACAATGAGCAGTTCTTC.

The CDR3: CASGQEELVPLHF. CDR3 nucleotide sequence: TGTGCCAGCGGGCAGGAGGAATTAGTACCCCTCCACTTT. The rearrangement links TRBV7-3 to TRBJ1-6; no clear D gene. The CDR3 extends over 13 amino acids. The V and J ends lost 8 bases and 12 bases respectively, with 17 bases between them. Germline V CDR1 and CDR2: SGHTA, FQGTGA.

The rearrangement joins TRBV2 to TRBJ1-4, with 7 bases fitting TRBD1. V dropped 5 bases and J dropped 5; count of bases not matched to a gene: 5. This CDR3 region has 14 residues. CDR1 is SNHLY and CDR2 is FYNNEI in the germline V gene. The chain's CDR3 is CASSRQGINEKLFF. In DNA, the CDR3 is TGTGCCAGCAGTCGACAGGGTATCAATGAAAAACTGTTTTTT.

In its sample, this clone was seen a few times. The CDR3 region has the DNA TGTGCCACCAGCAGAGAAATGTGGCAGACAGGGACCGGGGAGCTGTTTTTT. Translating it yields CATSREMWQTGTGELFF. The chain uses TRBV15 and TRBJ2-2; 7 bases align to TRBD1. The CDR3 covers 17 residues. The V gene's germline CDR1 is LNHNV and CDR2 YYDKDF (reference sequence). V dropped 0 bases and J dropped 5; count of bases not matched to a gene: 9.

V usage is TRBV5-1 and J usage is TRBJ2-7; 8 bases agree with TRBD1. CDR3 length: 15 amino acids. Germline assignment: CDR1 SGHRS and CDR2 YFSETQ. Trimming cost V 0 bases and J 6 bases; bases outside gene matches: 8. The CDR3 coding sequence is TGCGCCAGCAGCTTGGTGGCCCAGGGGGCGAGCGAGCAGTACTTC. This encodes CASSLVAQGASEQYF.

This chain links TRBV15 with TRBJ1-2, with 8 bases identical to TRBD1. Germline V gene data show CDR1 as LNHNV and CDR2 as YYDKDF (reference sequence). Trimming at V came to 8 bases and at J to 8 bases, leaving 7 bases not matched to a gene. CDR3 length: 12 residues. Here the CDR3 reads CATGTGWGGYTF. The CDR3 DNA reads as TGTGCCACCGGGACAGGTTGGGGGGGCTACACCTTC.

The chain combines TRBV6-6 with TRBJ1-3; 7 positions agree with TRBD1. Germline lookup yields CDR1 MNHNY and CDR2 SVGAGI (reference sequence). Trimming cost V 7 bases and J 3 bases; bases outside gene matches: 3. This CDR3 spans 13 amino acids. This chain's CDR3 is CASNRGGGNTIYF. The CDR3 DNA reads TGTGCCAGCAACAGGGGCGGTGGAAACACCATATATTTT.

This CDR3 is CASSLQGEPNQPQHF. The CDR3 coding sequence is TGTGCCAGCAGCCTCCAGGGGGAGCCCAATCAGCCCCAGCATTTT. The gene calls are TRBV6-5 and TRBJ1-5; TRBD1 matches 7 bases. Trimming at V came to 6 bases and at J to 3 bases, leaving 8 bases not matched to a gene. Germline CDR1 MNHEY, CDR2 SVGAGI. The CDR3 is made up of 15 amino acids.